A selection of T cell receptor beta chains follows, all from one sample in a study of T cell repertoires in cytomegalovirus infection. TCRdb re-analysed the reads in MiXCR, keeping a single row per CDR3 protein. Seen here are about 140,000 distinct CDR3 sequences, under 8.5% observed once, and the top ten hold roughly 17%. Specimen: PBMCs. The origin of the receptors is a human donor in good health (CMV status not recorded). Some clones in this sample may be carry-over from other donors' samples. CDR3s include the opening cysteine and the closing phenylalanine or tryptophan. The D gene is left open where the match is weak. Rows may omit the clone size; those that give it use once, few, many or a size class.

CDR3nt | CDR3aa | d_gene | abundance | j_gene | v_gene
TGTGCCAGTAGACCCAACGAGGACAGGCCCCACGAGCAGTACTTC | CASRPNEDRPHEQYF | TRBD1 | many | TRBJ2-7 | TRBV19
TGTGCCAGCAGGTACGGGAATCTGGGTGAAGCTTTCTTT | CASRYGNLGEAFF | . | few | TRBJ1-1 | TRBV2
TGTGCCAGCAGCTACGCGGCGGTTGGGGGGTCCACCGGGGAGCTGTTTTTT | CASSYAAVGGSTGELFF | . | many | TRBJ2-2 | TRBV7-8
TGTGCCAGCAGCTTAGTGGCGGGGGGGCGGAACGAGCAGTACTTC | CASSLVAGGRNEQYF | TRBD2 | many | TRBJ2-7 | TRBV7-2
TGTGCCAGCACCCTACGGGGACACGGCACAGATACGCAGTATTTT | CASTLRGHGTDTQYF | . | few | TRBJ2-3 | TRBV27
TGTGCCAGCAATTCTGCGACCCCTTCCGGGGCCAACGTCCTGACTTTC | CASNSATPSGANVLTF | . | many | TRBJ2-6 | TRBV28
TGCGCCAGCAGCTTGGGGACATCTAACACTGAAGCTTTCTTT | CASSLGTSNTEAFF | . | . | TRBJ1-1 | TRBV5-1
TGTGCCTCCTCTGCCCCCTCGGGCTATGGCTACACCTTC | CASSAPSGYGYTF | . | few | TRBJ1-2 | TRBV10-3
TGTGCCAGCTCACCCCGGACAGGGAGGTCGACTGAAGCTTTCTTT | CASSPRTGRSTEAFF | TRBD1 | few | TRBJ1-1 | TRBV18
TGTGCCAGCAGCCGGGCGGCGGGCGTAGGGGAGACCCAGTACTTC | CASSRAAGVGETQYF | . | . | TRBJ2-5 | TRBV5-4
TGTGCCAGCAGCCGCGACCCCACAGGGTTCGACGAGCAGTACTTC | CASSRDPTGFDEQYF | . | many | TRBJ2-7 | TRBV7-2
TGTGCCATCAGGGGAGGGGAGGAGACCCAGTACTTC | CAIRGGEETQYF | TRBD2 | few | TRBJ2-5 | TRBV10-3
TGTGCCAGCAGCCCCTCAGGTCTCCCACATGAGCAGTTCTTC | CASSPSGLPHEQFF | . | many | TRBJ2-1 | TRBV7-8
TGCAGTGCGGGGTGGACTAGCGGGGGGGCAGCAGATACGCAGTATTTT | CSAGWTSGGAADTQYF | TRBD2 | few | TRBJ2-3 | TRBV20-1
TGTGCCAGCTGGGGCAGATCGAACACCGGGGAGCTGTTTTTT | CASWGRSNTGELFF | . | many | TRBJ2-2 | TRBV7-8
TGTGCCACCAGCAGAGGGGATCAAGCTTTCTTT | CATSRGDQAFF | . | many | TRBJ1-1 | TRBV15
TGTGCCAGCAGGACACAGGGAAAAGAGAACACTGAAGCTTTCTTT | CASRTQGKENTEAFF | . | many | TRBJ1-1 | TRBV28
TGTGCCAGCAGCTTACAGGGGACGAATCAGCCCCAGCATTTT | CASSLQGTNQPQHF | TRBD1 | many | TRBJ1-5 | TRBV12-3/TRBV12-4
TGTGCCAGCAGCTTCGGACAGGGGGGTACAGATACGCAGTATTTT | CASSFGQGGTDTQYF | TRBD1 | many | TRBJ2-3 | TRBV7-8
TGCAGCGTTGAAGATCTCGACGAGCAGTACTTC | CSVEDLDEQYF | . | many | TRBJ2-7 | TRBV29-1
TGTGCCAGCAGCTTAAGACGGACGGGAATCGGTGAAAAACTGTTTTTT | CASSLRRTGIGEKLFF | . | many | TRBJ1-4 | TRBV7-2
TGTGCCAGCAGCTTAAATGTAGGAGCTCGCGGATATGGCTACACCTTC | CASSLNVGARGYGYTF | . | many | TRBJ1-2 | TRBV7-8
TGTGCCAGCAGCTTAGATCCGGGGGAAGATGAGCAGTTCTTC | CASSLDPGEDEQFF | . | many | TRBJ2-1 | TRBV11-2
TGTGCCAGCAGCACCGACAGGGTGCAGACCCAGTACTTC | CASSTDRVQTQYF | TRBD1 | many | TRBJ2-5 | TRBV7-2
TGCGCCAGCAGCACGACAGGACGCGGGTCCTACGAGCAGTACTTC | CASSTTGRGSYEQYF | . | few | TRBJ2-7 | TRBV5-1
TGTGCCAGCAGAACGACTAGCGGGGGGCAAACCGGGGAGCTGTTTTTT | CASRTTSGGQTGELFF | TRBD2 | many | TRBJ2-2 | TRBV7-2
TGTGCCAGCAGCCAAGGAATCCACGTCACCGGGGAGCTGTTTTTT | CASSQGIHVTGELFF | . | many | TRBJ2-2 | TRBV14
TGTGCCAGTCCCCCCGGACGGAACTACGAGCAGTACTTC | CASPPGRNYEQYF | . | many | TRBJ2-7 | TRBV19
TGTGCCAGCAGTTTCCTAGGGGGCTACGAGCAGTACTTC | CASSFLGGYEQYF | . | many | TRBJ2-7 | TRBV6-1
TGTGCCAGCCGGACAGGCTCTTACCCATATGGCTACACCTTC | CASRTGSYPYGYTF | TRBD1 | few | TRBJ1-2 | TRBV2
TGTGCCAGTGGTCGGGAGGGCGGCGACGAGCAGTACTTC | CASGREGGDEQYF | TRBD2 | few | TRBJ2-7 | TRBV19
TGCAGCGTTGAAGGCGCCCCGGGACAGGGCTACAATGAGCAGTTCTTC | CSVEGAPGQGYNEQFF | TRBD1 | . | TRBJ2-1 | TRBV29-1
TGTGCCAGCAGCCCCCTTGGGACAGGGGGAAACACCATATATTTT | CASSPLGTGGNTIYF | TRBD1 | many | TRBJ1-3 | TRBV7-2
TGTGCCACTACCCGGGACAGGGGTAGGACTGGGGCCAACGTCCTGACTTTC | CATTRDRGRTGANVLTF | TRBD1 | many | TRBJ2-6 | TRBV7-8
TGTGCCAGCAGCTGGACAACTCAGGGCGATGAGCAGTTCTTC | CASSWTTQGDEQFF | . | . | TRBJ2-1 | TRBV7-9
TGTGCCAGCAGCCCTGCTCTTTGGTTTGGCTACACCTTC | CASSPALWFGYTF | . | many | TRBJ1-2 | TRBV6-2/TRBV6-3
TGCAGCGTTGGGACAGGGTCTAATGAAAAACTGTTTTTT | CSVGTGSNEKLFF | TRBD1 | . | TRBJ1-4 | TRBV29-1
TGTGCCAGCAGTCCACAGGCAGGGGGAGAGACCCAGTACTTC | CASSPQAGGETQYF | TRBD1 | few | TRBJ2-5 | TRBV7-8
TGTGCCAGCAGCTCTTTCCCGGGAACAAATACGCAGTATTTT | CASSSFPGTNTQYF | . | many | TRBJ2-3 | TRBV7-2
TGCAGTGCTAGGGCCCCAGGGGTTCGAACTCATACGCAGTATTTT | CSARAPGVRTHTQYF | . | few | TRBJ2-3 | TRBV20-1
TGTGCCAGCAGCCGGGACAGGCGCTACAATGAGCAGTTCTTC | CASSRDRRYNEQFF | TRBD1 | many | TRBJ2-1 | TRBV12-3/TRBV12-4
TGTGCCAGCAGCACGTGGATAACGCCGGGACAGGGAAGAAATGAGCAGTTCTTC | CASSTWITPGQGRNEQFF | TRBD1 | many | TRBJ2-1 | TRBV28
TGTGCCAGCAGCGCCCAGGGGGGACAGGGGATTTCACCCCTCCACTTT | CASSAQGGQGISPLHF | TRBD1 | many | TRBJ1-6 | TRBV9
TGCGCCAGCAGCCAAGTACTTCAGAACACTGAAGCTTTCTTT | CASSQVLQNTEAFF | . | few | TRBJ1-1 | TRBV4-3
TGCAGTGCCAGGGGGGGAACCTACGAGCAGTACTTC | CSARGGTYEQYF | . | few | TRBJ2-7 | TRBV20-1
TGTGCCAGCAGTCCCAACATCAGGGAGCTGTTTTTT | CASSPNIRELFF | . | many | TRBJ2-2 | TRBV12-3/TRBV12-4
TGTGCCAGCAGCTTAGATCAGGGCGGCCAAGAGACCCAGTACTTC | CASSLDQGGQETQYF | . | many | TRBJ2-5 | TRBV7-2
TGTGCCAGCAGCTCGACAGGGGGTTCGCAGTATTTT | CASSSTGGSQYF | TRBD1 | many | TRBJ2-3 | TRBV7-3
TGTGCCAGCAGCTTGGATTCTGGGACAGGGGATGGGGAGACCCAGTACTTC | CASSLDSGTGDGETQYF | TRBD1 | many | TRBJ2-5 | TRBV7-8
TGTGCCAGCAGGGACACCCACAATGAGCAGTTCTTC | CASRDTHNEQFF | . | . | TRBJ2-1 | TRBV6-2/TRBV6-3
TGTGCCAGCTCGAGATCCCGGCTAGACAGCTGGGAGACCCAGTACTTC | CASSRSRLDSWETQYF | . | many | TRBJ2-5 | TRBV28
TGCAGTGCTAGAGATGGGTCCTCTAGCACAGATACGCAGTATTTT | CSARDGSSSTDTQYF | . | . | TRBJ2-3 | TRBV20-1
TGTGCCAGCATGAACGCGAACACCGGGGAGCTGTTTTTT | CASMNANTGELFF | . | . | TRBJ2-2 | TRBV7-3
TGCGCCAGCAGGCCGGAGACCGATAATTCACCCCTCCACTTT | CASRPETDNSPLHF | . | many | TRBJ1-6 | TRBV10-2